These 29 T cell receptor beta chains were all obtained from the same sample, sequenced in a study of T cells in Graves' hyperthyroidism and ophthalmopathy (dated by TCRdb to about 2019). The library was prepared using multiplex PCR. Sequenced using an Illumina HiSeq 2000. Amplification of TCR beta CDR3 regions was carried out from RNA transcripts. A first-round RT-PCR of the TCR CDR3 used the HTBI primer set with the Qiagen OneStep RT-PCR kit. TCRdb handled the public reads itself, with Q25 trimming in fastp and clone calling in MiXCR, and kept productive beta chains. Identical CDR3 protein sequences are pooled into one entry, listed with their most common genes and DNA. A total of some 250,000 distinct CDR3 sequences appear in this sample, more than 12% of them only once. Approximately 12% of the sample is held by the ten biggest clonotypes. Sequencing was carried out using blood. These receptors originate from a woman aged 40 to 50 with Graves' hyperthyroidism that later progressed to Graves' ophthalmopathy.

In this sample, this clonotype turned up once. This clone may be a read error of a much larger clone one base away. The chain recombines TRBV28 with TRBJ2-7; 7 nucleotides agree with TRBD1. The CDR3 has 13 amino acids. Germline CDR1 MDHEN, CDR2 SYDVKM. CDR3 sequence reads: CTSMQGVTYEQYF. The CDR3 coding sequence is TGTACCAGCATGCAGGGGGTAACCTACGAGCAGTACTTC.

Turning to this clonotype: It may be a read error: a sequence one base away is much more abundant. The chain joins TRBV19 to TRBJ2-7; D possibly corresponds to TRBD1 (6 bases). Germline V gene data show CDR1 as LNHDA and CDR2 as SQIVND (reference sequence). The CDR3 contains 16 residues. In nucleotides, the CDR3 is TGTGCCTGTAGTAAAAGGGTGGGGGCAGTCTCCTACGAGCAGTACTTC. Amino acid sequence: CACSKRVGAVSYEQYF.

This clonotype was found a few times. V is TRBV19 and J is TRBJ2-7; 10 bases line up with TRBD2. The J segment lost 0 bases and the V segment lost 5 bases, leaving 13 bases of the junction unmatched. CDR1 is LNHDA and CDR2 is SQIVND in the germline V gene (reference sequence). The CDR3 has 18 amino acids. The CDR3 sequence: CASSPTGLAEYHSYEQYF. The CDR3 DNA reads as TGTGCCAGTAGTCCCACTGGACTAGCGGAATACCACTCCTACGAGCAGTACTTC.

There are many counts of this clonotype. The rearrangement uses TRBV11-2 and TRBJ2-3, with D maybe TRBD2 (6 bases). From germline, CDR1 is SGHAT and CDR2 FQNNGV. The ends were cut back, 6 bases at V and 0 bases at J, with 16 bases in the middle. This CDR3 comprises 16 residues. CDR3 coding DNA: TGTGCCAGCAGTTCGTCAGCGGGTTTTAGCACAGATACGCAGTATTTT. This codes for CASSSSAGFSTDTQYF.

This clonotype came up many times. The V and J genes are TRBV3-1 and TRBJ1-6; maybe TRBD1 (5 bases). The CDR3 is 14 residues long. Trimming took 0 bases from V and 14 from J, leaving 14 bases between them. The germline gives CDR1 LGHDT, CDR2 YNNKEL (reference sequence). The CDR3 is CASSQDLGVGTLHF. The DNA of the CDR3 is TGTGCCAGCAGCCAAGACCTAGGGGTTGGGACCCTCCACTTT. Looking up the rest from reference TRBV3-1 and TRBJ1-6 gives the full variable domain: DTAVSQTPKYLVTQMGNDKSIKCEQNLGHDTMYWYKQDSKKFLKIMFSYNNKELIINETVPNRFSPKSPDKAHLNLHINSLELGDSAVYFCASSQDLGVGTLHFGNGTRLTVT.

There are many counts of this clonotype. The V gene is TRBV20-1, the J gene TRBJ1-5, with D maybe TRBD1 (5 bases). Germline V gene data show CDR1 as DFQATT and CDR2 as SNEGSKA (reference sequence). V was clipped by 5 bases and J by 0 bases, with 17 bases between them. This CDR3 region has 16 residues. As DNA, the CDR3 is TGCAGTGCTGTCCGGACACCCTTGAATAGCAATCAGCCCCAGCATTTT. This encodes CSAVRTPLNSNQPQHF.

This clonotype was observed many times. J is TRBJ2-2 and V is TRBV3-1; D gene uncertain. Trimming took 4 bases from V and 5 from J, leaving 8 bases between them. Germline V gene lookup returns CDR1 LGHDT and CDR2 YNNKEL (reference sequence). There are 13 residues in the CDR3. CDR3 sequence (DNA): TGTGCCAGCAGCCGCTTTGCAACCGGGGAGCTGTTTTTT. Translating it yields CASSRFATGELFF.

This clonotype was seen many times. The rearrangement links TRBV2 to TRBJ2-7; 8 nucleotides align to TRBD1. V was pared by 4 bases and J by 5 bases, with 1 base of the junction left unmatched. This CDR3 spans 12 amino acids. Germline CDR1 and CDR2: SNHLY and FYNNEI. Here the CDR3 reads CASSGTGNEQYF. The CDR3 DNA sequence: TGTGCCAGCAGTGGGACAGGGAACGAGCAGTACTTC.

In its sample, this clonotype was seen many times. Given a much more abundant clone one base away, this may be a read error. This chain links TRBV6-1 with TRBJ2-7; the D gene is possibly TRBD2 (6 bases). This CDR3 spans 12 amino acids. Between the trimmed V and J ends, which lost 5 bases and 3 bases, there was a span of 8 bases. CDR1 is MNHNS and CDR2 is SASEGT in the germline V gene. Here the CDR3 DNA reads TGTGCCAGCAGTTGGGACTTCTACGAGCAGTACTTC. Encoded protein: CASSWDFYEQYF.

This clonotype came up a few times. One end of the junction varies from germline; a read error may be responsible. The gene calls are TRBV12-3 or TRBV12-4 and TRBJ1-1; D remains ambiguous. There are 13 residues in the CDR3. CDR3 loop: CAGSCQANTEAFF. The CDR3 DNA is TGTGCCGGCAGTTGCCAGGCGAACACTGAAGCTTTCTTT.

There are many counts of this clonotype. This chain uses TRBV12-3 or TRBV12-4 with TRBJ1-2; D is uncertain. This CDR3 region has 13 residues. V shed 4 bases and J shed 4 bases, with 10 bases lying between them. In DNA, the CDR3 is TGTGCCAGCAGTTCGAGGGATTCCTATGGCTACACCTTC. Translating it yields CASSSRDSYGYTF.

This clonotype was found many times. The gene calls are TRBV27 and TRBJ2-2; a weak D match, TRBD2 (7 bases). V lost 5 bases to trimming and J lost 7 bases, with 23 bases between them. The CDR3 consists of 17 residues. The germline gives CDR1 MNHEY, CDR2 SMNVEV (reference sequence). The CDR3 loop reads CASSNITGGIRLGELFF. The CDR3 bases are TGTGCCAGCAGTAATATTACGGGGGGCATCCGTCTCGGGGAGCTGTTTTTT.

The rearrangement links TRBV20-1 to TRBJ1-5; D is undetermined. The CDR3 length is 15 residues. From germline, CDR1 is DFQATT and CDR2 SNEGSKA (reference sequence). V lost 1 base to trimming and J lost 3 bases, with 13 bases between them. CDR3 DNA: TGCAGTGCTAGAGTGGGCGGGCCCAACAATCAGCCCCAGCATTTT. It is translated as CSARVGGPNNQPQHF.

The table lists this clonotype with a few counts. The rearrangement links TRBV4-1 to TRBJ2-3; tentatively, D is TRBD2 (7 bases). Between the trimmed V and J ends, which lost 1 base and 2 bases, there was a span of 22 bases. The germline gives CDR1 MGHRA, CDR2 YSYEKL. This CDR3 contains 19 residues. This CDR3 reads CASSQAPGGGVSHTDTQYF. In DNA form, the CDR3 reads TGCGCCAGCAGCCAAGCCCCCGGCGGGGGCGTCTCTCACACAGATACGCAGTATTTT.

This clonotype was seen more than once but under ten times. This sequence joins TRBV19 and TRBJ2-7, with TRBD2 identical over 9 bases. Losses at the gene ends were 5 bases for V and 4 bases for J; bases not matched to a gene: 9. This CDR3 contains 15 residues. Germline V gene sequence: CDR1 LNHDA, CDR2 SQIVND (reference sequence). As DNA, the CDR3 is TGTGCCAGTAGTCAAACCGGGACTAGCCGATACGAGCAGTACTTC. It yields the protein CASSQTGTSRYEQYF.

The rearrangement uses TRBV12-3 or TRBV12-4 and TRBJ2-5, with 13 bases matching TRBD2. This CDR3 spans 16 amino acids. V was pared by 3 bases and J by 5 bases, with 6 bases of the junction left unmatched. The CDR3 nucleotides read TGTGCCAGCAGTTTCACTAGCGGGAGGGCCTGGGAGACCCAGTACTTC. This gives the protein CASSFTSGRAWETQYF.

This chain uses TRBV20-1 with TRBJ1-1, with D hard to call. Germline V gene sequence: CDR1 DFQATT, CDR2 SNEGSKA (reference sequence). The CDR3 has 13 residues. V was cut by 6 bases and J by 1 base, with 12 bases left in between. CDR3 DNA sequence: TGCAGTGCAACTGCTATCAAGAACACTGAAGCTTTCTTT. Translating gives CSATAIKNTEAFF.

This clonotype has a single count. Germline and junction disagree at one end, which may indicate a read error. V and J are TRBV7-9 and TRBJ2-5, with 12 positions matching TRBD2. CDR1 is SEHNR, CDR2 FQNEAQ, per germline (reference sequence). This CDR3 spans 15 amino acids. CDR3 nucleotides: TGTGCCAGCGGCTTAGGGACTAGCGGGTATGAGACCCAGTACTTC. Translation gives CASGLGTSGYETQYF.

This clonotype showed up many times. The chain joins TRBV13 to TRBJ2-2; 8 positions agree with TRBD1. The CDR3 has 16 amino acids. V was clipped by 1 base and J by 2 bases; unmatched bases: 3. Germline V gene data show CDR1 as PRHDT and CDR2 as FYEKMQ (reference sequence). The CDR3 here is CASSLETGDNTGELFF. CDR3 sequence (DNA): TGTGCCAGCAGCTTAGAGACAGGGGATAACACCGGGGAGCTGTTTTTT. The complete variable domain, with remaining parts taken from reference TRBV13 and TRBJ2-2, reads AAGVIQSPRHLIKEKRETATLKCYPIPRHDTVYWYQQGPGQDPQFLISFYEKMQSDKGSIPDRFSAQQFSDYHSELNMSSLELGDSALYFCASSLETGDNTGELFFGEGSRLTVL.

At least ten counts were recorded for this clonotype. V is TRBV6-1 and J is TRBJ2-5; D ambiguous. The CDR3 consists of 15 residues. Looked up from germline, CDR1 is MNHNS and CDR2 is SASEGT. With 3 bases removed from V and 0 bases from J, the gap between germline ends came to 11 bases. DNA of the CDR3: TGTGCCAGCAGTGACACCCCCTATCACCAAGAGACCCAGTACTTC. Its protein product is CASSDTPYHQETQYF.

This clonotype was recorded a few times. The rearrangement links TRBV6-1 to TRBJ1-6; possibly TRBD1 for D (5 bases). V lost 5 bases to trimming and J lost 7 bases, with 12 bases between them. CDR1 MNHNS and CDR2 SASEGT come from the germline V gene. This CDR3 is built from 14 residues. DNA for the CDR3: TGTGCCAGCAGTCCTTGGGGGGGGAATTCACCCCTCCACTTT. Translated, it gives CASSPWGGNSPLHF.

This clonotype occurred many times. The chain recombines TRBV2 with TRBJ2-7; D assignment may be TRBD1 or TRBD2 (6 bases each). In germline, CDR1 is SNHLY, CDR2 FYNNEI. V lost 2 bases and J lost 6, with 20 bases in between. The CDR3 length is 16 residues. The CDR3 DNA sequence: TGTGCCAGCAGTGAAATGGGGGGCAGGCGGGTCCTCGAGCAGTACTTC. It specifies CASSEMGGRRVLEQYF. The entire variable domain, with the rest obtained from reference TRBV2 and TRBJ2-7, is as follows: EPEVTQTPSHQVTQMGQEVILRCVPISNHLYFYWYRQILGQKVEFLVSFYNNEISEKSEIFDDQFSVERPDGSNFTLKIRSTKLEDSAMYFCASSEMGGRRVLEQYFGPGTRLTVT.

Note on this clonotype: A much larger clone lies a single base off, so this may be a read error. The chain recombines TRBV3-1 with TRBJ2-1; tentatively, D is TRBD1 (6 bases). CDR1 is LGHDT and CDR2 is YNNKEL in the germline V gene (reference sequence). This CDR3 has 15 residues. This CDR3 is CARSFPDSSYNEQFF. The CDR3 nucleotides read TGTGCCCGCAGCTTCCCGGACAGTTCCTACAATGAGCAGTTCTTC.

This clonotype was found many times. The chain joins TRBV27 to TRBJ1-2; TRBD1 aligns across 7 bases. The CDR3 consists of 14 residues. V gave up 5 bases and J gave up 2 bases; unmatched junction bases: 5. Germline lookup yields CDR1 MNHEY and CDR2 SMNVEV (reference sequence). For the CDR3, the DNA is TGTGCCAGCAGTCCCTGGGACAGCAACTATGGCTACACCTTC. This gives the protein CASSPWDSNYGYTF.

This clonotype has at least ten counts. The chain couples TRBV11-3 to TRBJ2-1; D unclear. Trimming stripped 1 base from V and 7 bases from J, with 8 bases between. The CDR3 totals 13 residues. In germline, CDR1 is SGHNT, CDR2 YENEEA. In DNA form, the CDR3 reads TGTGCCAGCAGCTTAGGTCCGGGTAATGAGCAGTTCTTC. Translation: CASSLGPGNEQFF.

This clonotype appeared many times. V usage is TRBV5-1 and J usage is TRBJ2-1; tentative D call: TRBD2 (6 bases). Trimming left V 0 bases short and J 0 bases short, with 19 bases between. CDR3 size: 19 residues. Germline CDR1 and CDR2: SGHRS and YFSETQ. The chain's CDR3 is CASSLEGQRALSSYNEQFF. The DNA of the CDR3 is TGCGCCAGCAGCTTGGAAGGCCAGCGGGCCCTAAGCTCCTACAATGAGCAGTTCTTC.

The sample holds many counts of this clonotype. The V gene is TRBV30, the J gene TRBJ2-1; D remains ambiguous. Germline assignment: CDR1 GTSNPN and CDR2 SVGIG (reference sequence). CDR3 length: 14 amino acids. Trimming took off 8 bases at V and 7 bases at J, with 21 bases between the two ends. CDR3 DNA: TGTGCCGGAAGACTTGGATCTAGTGAAAATGAGCAGTTCTTC. Translation gives CAGRLGSSENEQFF.

This clonotype was recorded at least ten times. The chain employs TRBV7-3 and TRBJ2-3, with D unclear. The CDR3 consists of 13 residues. CDR1 is SGHTA, CDR2 FQGTGA, per germline. V was shortened by 1 base and J by 4 bases, with 6 bases between the two germline ends. For the CDR3, the DNA is TGTGCCAGCAGCTTAATGATTCCAGATACGCAGTATTTT. Its translation is CASSLMIPDTQYF.

This clonotype was seen more than once but under ten times. The chain links TRBV6-1 to TRBJ2-1; 7 positions match TRBD2. The CDR3 is made up of 16 amino acids. The V gene's germline CDR1 is MNHNS and CDR2 SASEGT. Trimming cost V 6 bases and J 0 bases; bases outside gene matches: 8. CDR3 sequence: CASRRTSVSSYNEQFF. DNA for the CDR3: TGTGCCAGCAGGCGGACTAGTGTTAGCTCCTACAATGAGCAGTTCTTC.